One and the same sample provided the 18 T cell receptor beta chains below, sequenced in a study of beta chain features in type 1 diabetes. Findings of the study overall: Shorter TCRB CDR3s, moderately but significantly so, were found in Type 1 diabetes patients in all four CD4+ subsets.

Sequenced material consisted of expressed TCRB transcripts (all of the isolated RNA was reverse transcribed). Sequenced by immunoSEQ multiplex PCR; TCRdb stores in-frame clones only, minus some. Among about 150,000 clones listed, about 8% were seen once. For these receptors, no antigen is known. The sequencing sample was made of central memory CD4+ T cells from blood. These receptors originate from a woman aged 40-49 years with type 1 diabetes.

This clone was observed at least ten times. Other DNA sequences in this specimen translate into the identical CDR3. The V call is TRBV18, the J call TRBJ1-3; 8 nucleotides match TRBD1. CDR3 size: 14 residues. The germline V gene encodes CDR1 KGHSH and CDR2 LQKENI. The V segment lost 0 bases and the J segment 8 bases; nucleotides outside the gene matches: 3. The CDR3 coding sequence is TGTGCCAGCTCACCACCTGGACAGGGAGACACCATATATTTT. Translating it yields CASSPPGQGDTIYF.

This clone was seen more than once but under ten times. The chain is built from TRBV11-1 and TRBJ2-1, with TRBD1 identical over 7 bases. CDR1 is SGHAT, CDR2 FQDESV, per germline (reference sequence). Trimming cost V 1 base and J 2 bases; bases outside gene matches: 2. There are 15 residues in the CDR3. The CDR3 protein is CASSLEGGPYNEQFF. DNA for the CDR3: TGTGCCAGCAGCTTAGAAGGGGGCCCCTACAATGAGCAGTTCTTC.

CDR3 in DNA: TGTGCCAGCGGGACCCAGACAGGATCCGGGGAGCTGTTTTTT. This gives the protein CASGTQTGSGELFF. The chain combines TRBV5-4 with TRBJ2-2; TRBD1 is a possible D gene (6 bases). Germline V gene data show CDR1 as SGHNT and CDR2 as YYREEE (reference sequence). Deletions cut 7 bases from V and 6 bases from J, with 16 bases between. The CDR3 totals 14 residues.

This clone showed up just a few times. This specimen includes other DNA sequences encoding the same CDR3. The chain uses TRBV9 and TRBJ2-1; TRBD2 agrees at 12 bases. Germline V CDR1 and CDR2: SGDLS, YYNGEE. Trimming removed 2 bases from V and 7 bases from J; junction bases left unmatched: 4. The CDR3 consists of 15 residues. CDR3 DNA: TGTGCCAGCAGCGTGGCTAGCGGGGGGGGAAATGAGCAGTTCTTC. It specifies CASSVASGGGNEQFF.

This clone was found a few times. J is TRBJ2-7 and V is TRBV18; D unresolved. CDR1 and CDR2 from the germline V gene are KGHSH and LQKENI. The CDR3 has 13 residues. The V and J ends lost 3 bases and 0 bases respectively, with 6 bases between them. The CDR3 is CASSPSDSYEQYF. The CDR3 coding sequence is TGTGCCAGCTCACCCTCAGACTCCTACGAGCAGTACTTC.

The V call is TRBV29-1, the J call TRBJ1-4; 7 bases match TRBD1. V was pared by 3 bases and J by 3 bases, with 1 base of the junction left unmatched. The germline V gene encodes CDR1 SQVTM and CDR2 ANQGSEA. The CDR3 is made up of 13 amino acids. In DNA, the CDR3 is TGCAGCGTTGAGGGACAGCCTAATGAAAAACTGTTTTTT. Translation: CSVEGQPNEKLFF.

The chain is built from TRBV28 and TRBJ1-5; the D gene is possibly TRBD1 (5 bases). This CDR3 region has 13 residues. In germline, CDR1 is MDHEN, CDR2 SYDVKM. Trimming took 3 bases from V and 7 from J, leaving 10 bases between them. The CDR3 DNA reads TGTGCCAGCAGTTTCGGCCAGGGCCAGCCCCAGCATTTT. Amino acid sequence: CASSFGQGQPQHF.

This clone was counted between two and nine times. This chain connects TRBV30 to TRBJ2-3; 9 bases are shared with TRBD1. Germline V lookup: CDR1 GTSNPN, CDR2 SVGIG (reference sequence). The V and J ends lost 5 bases and 7 bases, in that order; junction bases with no gene match: 10. The CDR3 covers 14 residues. The CDR3 here is CAWDPRDRANTQYF. The CDR3 DNA follows: TGTGCCTGGGACCCCCGGGACAGGGCTAATACGCAGTATTTT. Variable domain in full (rest from reference TRBV30 and TRBJ2-3): SQTIHQWPATLVQPVGSPLSLECTVEGTSNPNLYWYRQAAGRGLQLLFYSVGIGQISSEVPQNLSASRPQDRQFILSSKKLLLSDSGFYLCAWDPRDRANTQYFGPGTRLTVL.

This clone came up many times. The gene calls are TRBV7-3 and TRBJ2-5; no reliable D call. Germline V gene lookup returns CDR1 SGHTA and CDR2 FQGTGA. This CDR3 contains 15 residues. With 5 bases removed from V and 4 bases from J, the gap between germline ends came to 17 bases. The CDR3 nucleotides read TGTGCCAGCAGCGCCCTCGCGACTCCCGGAGAGACCCAGTACTTC. This sequence encodes CASSALATPGETQYF.

This clone was found a few times. V gene TRBV7-2 combines with J gene TRBJ2-4; D is possibly TRBD2 (5 bases). The CDR3 consists of 12 residues. Trimming removed 5 bases at V and 5 bases at J, with 7 bases between. Germline V lookup: CDR1 SGHTA, CDR2 FQGNSA. CDR3 sequence (DNA): TGTGCCAGCAGCCGGACTGAAAACATTCAGTACTTC. This codes for CASSRTENIQYF.

The chain employs TRBV28 and TRBJ2-5; tentatively, D is TRBD2 (6 bases). There are 15 residues in the CDR3. Germline V CDR1 and CDR2: MDHEN, SYDVKM. Trimming removed 2 bases at V and 1 base at J, with 11 bases between. As DNA, the CDR3 is TGTGCCAGCAGTTTACGTGGGGGACTCCAAGAGACCCAGTACTTC. This codes for CASSLRGGLQETQYF.

V and J are TRBV7-2 and TRBJ1-2; a weak D match, TRBD1 (6 bases). This CDR3 is 14 amino acids long. V shed 3 bases and J shed 7 bases, with 15 bases lying between them. Germline CDR1 is SGHTA and CDR2 is FQGNSA. CDR3 coding DNA: TGTGCCAGCAGCTTGGGTACAGGGTTCGTTGGCTACACCTTC. Its translation is CASSLGTGFVGYTF.

The genes are TRBV30 and TRBJ2-3; 10 positions match TRBD1. The CDR3 is 15 amino acids. Germline CDR1 reads GTSNPN; CDR2 reads SVGIG (reference sequence). J was trimmed by 4 bases and V by 0 bases; bases with no gene match: 4. The CDR3 reads CAWSVGTGVADTQYF. CDR3 coding DNA: TGTGCCTGGAGTGTTGGGACAGGGGTGGCAGATACGCAGTATTTT.

J is TRBJ2-1 and V is TRBV11-2, with 7 bases identical to TRBD2. This CDR3 comprises 14 residues. Losses at the gene ends were 0 bases for V and 9 bases for J; bases not matched to a gene: 5. Per germline, CDR1 SGHAT and CDR2 FQNNGV. CDR3 residues: CASSLDTQRGEQFF. CDR3 DNA sequence: TGTGCCAGCAGCTTAGATACCCAGCGGGGTGAGCAGTTCTTC.

The CDR3 sequence is CASSLGGISGEKLFF. The CDR3 DNA follows: TGCGCCAGCAGCTTGGGTGGCATCAGTGGTGAAAAACTGTTTTTT. The J gene is TRBJ1-4, the V gene TRBV5-1; D gene uncertain. V was pared by 0 bases and J by 7 bases, with 13 bases between. Germline CDR1 and CDR2: SGHRS and YFSETQ. The CDR3 loop spans 15 amino acids.

V and J are TRBV18 and TRBJ1-2; 8 bases match TRBD1. The CDR3 covers 18 residues. Trimming cost V 2 bases and J 4 bases; bases outside gene matches: 15. Germline V gene lookup returns CDR1 KGHSH and CDR2 LQKENI. DNA for the CDR3: TGTGCCAGCTCACCAATGGCCCAGGGGGCCAGGGGTAGCTATGGCTACACCTTC. Translating gives CASSPMAQGARGSYGYTF.

This sequence joins TRBV11-3 and TRBJ1-2; TRBD1 might be the D (5 bases). Deletions cut 3 bases from V and 8 bases from J, with 7 bases between. Germline-derived CDR1 and CDR2 are SGHNT and YENEEA. This CDR3 is 11 amino acids long. CDR3 DNA: TGTGCCAGCAGCTTCCGGGGGGGCTACACCTTC. Translating it yields CASSFRGGYTF.

In its sample, this clone was seen a few times. V and J are TRBV7-2 and TRBJ1-4, with 10 bases fitting TRBD1. CDR1 is SGHTA, CDR2 FQGNSA, per germline. V trimming: 1 base; J trimming: 10 bases; junction bases outside the gene matches: 6. This CDR3 comprises 15 residues. The CDR3 loop is CASSLGGTGAAKLFF. The CDR3 region has the DNA TGTGCCAGCAGCTTAGGGGGGACAGGGGCGGCAAAACTGTTTTTT.